The clone carrying this T cell receptor (beta chain) was counted ten times or more. These data originate in a study of identical twins. TCRdb recomputed calls from the 5' RACE reads with MiXCR, one row per CDR3 protein. The profile shows more than 600,000 distinct CDR3 sequences, 15% to 20% of them singletons. Germline V gene sequence: CDR1 ENHRY, CDR2 SYGVKD. V was clipped by 3 bases and J by 5 bases, with 17 bases between them. The CDR3 totals 15 residues. The data were also submitted as part of a second study, on T cells expressing NK-cell markers.

This receptor was taken from a woman younger than 35 in good health. Sequenced sample: PBMCs. The V and J genes are TRBV10-3 and TRBJ2-7; perhaps TRBD1 as D (5 bases). The CDR3 coding sequence is TGTGCCATCAGTGATGGGGTGCAGGGTTACGACGAGCAGTACTTC. Protein: CAISDGVQGYDEQYF.